These 17 T cell receptor beta chains were all obtained from the same sample, sequenced in a study of cytomegalovirus exposure and HLA in healthy donors. Primers included in the PCR were 60 Vbeta and 13 Jbeta primers. Only in-frame clones appear in the TCRdb table, and some are missing; sequencing was by immunoSEQ multiplex PCR. The sample has approximately 210,000 clones, roughly 77% seen once. Material for sequencing was PBMCs. Receptors were obtained from a male donor in good health and CMV-seropositive.

The chain is built from TRBV5-4 and TRBJ2-7, with D perhaps matching TRBD1 (5 bases). This CDR3 is built from 12 residues. The germline V gene encodes CDR1 SGHNT and CDR2 YYREEE (reference sequence). The germline V and J ends were trimmed by 3 bases and 7 bases, with 11 bases remaining between them. The CDR3 DNA follows: TGTGCCAGCAGCTCAAGGGGCGTAGAGCAGTACTTC. Protein: CASSSRGVEQYF. Full variable domain (outside the CDR3, taken from reference TRBV5-4 and TRBJ2-7): ETGVTQSPTHLIKTRGQQVTLRCSSQSGHNTVSWYQQALGQGPQFIFQYYREEENGRGNFPPRFSGLQFPNYSSELNVNALELDDSALYLCASSSRGVEQYFGPGTRLTVT.

The chain uses TRBV18 and TRBJ1-2; no clear D. CDR1 is KGHSH and CDR2 is LQKENI in the germline V gene. The CDR3 is 14 amino acids. The V end lost 3 bases, the J end lost 8 bases, and 16 bases lay between the germline ends. CDR3: CASSPQVGGEGYTF. Here the CDR3 DNA reads TGTGCCAGCTCACCTCAAGTCGGAGGAGAGGGCTACACCTTC.

This chain connects TRBV11-2 to TRBJ2-7; possible D gene TRBD2, 7 bases. CDR1 is SGHAT and CDR2 is FQNNGV in the germline V gene. The CDR3 sequence is 12 residues long. V lost 8 bases to trimming and J lost 6 bases, with 14 bases between them. The CDR3 here is CASGGGQGEQYF. CDR3 in DNA: TGTGCCAGCGGGGGGGGGCAGGGCGAGCAGTACTTC.

The genes are TRBV28 and TRBJ1-4, with TRBD1 matching over 10 bases. The CDR3 spans 15 residues. Germline assignment: CDR1 MDHEN and CDR2 SYDVKM. The trim removed 3 bases at V and 7 bases at J, leaving 5 bases unmatched. The CDR3 reads CASSFSGTGVEKLFF. Here the CDR3 DNA reads TGTGCCAGCAGTTTTTCCGGGACAGGGGTTGAAAAACTGTTTTTT.

The chain is built from TRBV6-6 and TRBJ1-1; D call uncertain. The CDR3 runs to 13 residues. CDR1 and CDR2 (germline): MNHNY, SVGAGI (reference sequence). V lost 4 bases and J lost 0, with 6 bases in between. CDR3 DNA sequence: TGTGCCAGCAGTTGGCCGATGAACACTGAAGCTTTCTTT. It is translated as CASSWPMNTEAFF.

J is TRBJ2-7 and V is TRBV29-1; 9 bases match TRBD2. V lost 4 bases and J lost 3; bases outside the gene matches: 10. Per germline, CDR1 SQVTM and CDR2 ANQGSEA. The CDR3 consists of 15 residues. CDR3 in DNA: TGCAGCGTTGTATTACTAGCGGGTGCTTACTACGAGCAGTACTTC. It codes for CSVVLLAGAYYEQYF.

The J gene is TRBJ2-7, the V gene TRBV7-2, with a weak D call TRBD2 (5 bases). Trimming left V 0 bases short and J 4 bases short, with 10 bases between. The CDR3 is made up of 14 amino acids. In germline, CDR1 is SGHTA, CDR2 FQGNSA. The CDR3 reads CASSLAYGSYEQYF. CDR3 bases: TGTGCCAGCAGCTTAGCTTATGGGAGTTACGAGCAGTACTTC.

The V call is TRBV29-1, the J call TRBJ2-1, with TRBD2 identical over 12 bases. Per the germline V gene, CDR1 is SQVTM and CDR2 is ANQGSEA. The V and J ends lost 3 bases and 2 bases, in that order; junction bases with no gene match: 11. The CDR3 has 18 amino acids. The CDR3 spells CSVDLGTSGLGAYNEQFF. The CDR3 nucleotides read TGCAGCGTTGATCTGGGGACTAGCGGGTTGGGCGCCTACAATGAGCAGTTCTTC.

The chain uses TRBV7-9 and TRBJ1-4; no clear D. Germline values: CDR1 SEHNR, CDR2 FQNEAQ (reference sequence). Trimming removed 1 base at V and 6 bases at J, with 9 bases between. The CDR3 totals 14 residues. CDR3 DNA: TGTGCCAGCAGCTTAGGCTACCTCCATGAAAAACTGTTTTTT. This translates into CASSLGYLHEKLFF.

This clone was seen a handful of times. This chain joins TRBV6-4 and TRBJ1-1; 7 nucleotides agree with TRBD1. Unmatched junction bases numbered 18, after V lost 6 bases and J lost 11 bases. The germline V gene encodes CDR1 MRHNA and CDR2 SNTAGT. The CDR3 totals 15 residues. DNA of the CDR3: TGTGCCAGCAGGTTCCAGGGGGACCTCAATCTCGAGGCTTTCTTT. It yields the protein CASRFQGDLNLEAFF.

The chain carries TRBV7-8 and TRBJ2-1, with D uncertain. V shed 6 bases and J shed 0 bases, with 21 bases lying between them. Germline V gives CDR1 SGHVS, CDR2 FQNEAQ. This CDR3 is built from 18 residues. The CDR3 DNA follows: TGTGCCAGCAGACCGCGAGTGAGTATTCCGAGCTCCTACAATGAGCAGTTCTTC. It specifies CASRPRVSIPSSYNEQFF.

The chain links TRBV5-1 to TRBJ1-1; D is undetermined. V was pared by 0 bases and J by 3 bases, with 12 bases between. This CDR3 spans 15 amino acids. CDR1 and CDR2 from the germline V gene are SGHRS and YFSETQ. This CDR3 reads CASSLGEAIDTEAFF. DNA of the CDR3: TGCGCCAGCAGCTTGGGTGAGGCAATAGACACTGAAGCTTTCTTT.

This clone was counted a single time. The J gene is TRBJ2-2, the V gene TRBV11-2; TRBD1 aligns across 8 bases. This CDR3 contains 15 residues. Germline V gene sequence: CDR1 SGHAT, CDR2 FQNNGV. V gave up 5 bases and J gave up 4 bases; unmatched junction bases: 6. This CDR3 reads CASSMTGVSTGELFF. CDR3 coding DNA: TGTGCCAGCAGCATGACAGGGGTTTCCACCGGGGAGCTGTTTTTT.

The table lists this clone with a few counts. The chain recombines TRBV5-4 with TRBJ1-1; D is perhaps TRBD1 (6 bases). Germline V lookup: CDR1 SGHNT, CDR2 YYREEE (reference sequence). The germline V and J ends were trimmed by 4 bases and 1 base, with 14 bases remaining between them. This CDR3 contains 15 residues. The DNA of the CDR3 is TGTGCCAGCAGCGAAGGGGGGGGCCAGAACACTGAAGCTTTCTTT. It yields the protein CASSEGGGQNTEAFF.

The CDR3 DNA is TGTGCCAGCAGCTCCGAGGGCGGGATCACTGAAGCTTTCTTT. Translated: CASSSEGGITEAFF. The chain is built from TRBV11-2 and TRBJ1-1, with D unresolved. V shed 4 bases and J shed 4 bases, with 13 bases lying between them. The CDR3 is 14 amino acids. Germline V gene sequence: CDR1 SGHAT, CDR2 FQNNGV.

This clone was detected only once. A junction end diverges from the germline sequence, so it may reflect a read error. The rearrangement joins TRBV7-7 to TRBJ2-5; 9 bases are shared with TRBD2. The length of the CDR3 is 15 residues. The V gene's germline CDR1 is SSHAT and CDR2 FNYEAQ (reference sequence). As DNA, the CDR3 is TGTGCTAGCAGCTTAGGGGTAGCGGGGGCGGAGACCCAGTACTTC. Its translation: CASSLGVAGAETQYF.

The chain is built from TRBV6-5 and TRBJ2-2; 13 bases are a match to TRBD2. The CDR3 is 15 amino acids. V lost 5 bases to trimming and J lost 6 bases; unmatched junction nucleotides: 3. CDR1 is MNHEY and CDR2 is SVGAGI in the germline V gene. The CDR3 nucleotides read TGTGCCAGCAGTAAACTAGCGGGAGGGCCCGGGGAGCTGTTTTTT. It codes for CASSKLAGGPGELFF.